This T cell receptor beta chain is from a study of OX40 agonist ivuxolimab in advanced cancers. Comments on this clone: Its target is unknown.

Generated by immunoSEQ multiplex PCR, the TCRdb table keeps only in-frame clones and is missing some. The table has roughly 20,000 clones, roughly 80% seen once. Germline CDR1 reads SGHRS; CDR2 reads YFSETQ. The CDR3 is 13 residues long. Trimming pared 3 bases from V and 2 bases from J, leaving 9 bases between. Excluded were patients having autoimmune disease history or systemic immunosuppression. Broader study findings: Blood T cells, both CD4+ and CD8+, expanded clonally by week 6 at 0.1 to 3.0 mg/kg.

The source of this sequence is an adult with an advanced solid tumor such as melanoma, head and neck, liver or kidney cancer. The specimen comprised CD4+ or CD8+ T cells sorted from blood, sampled in a trial of the OX40 agonist ivuxolimab. The V gene is TRBV5-1, the J gene TRBJ2-7; no definite D call. The DNA for the CDR3 is TGCGCCAGCAGCTGGGCTGAGCCCTACGAGCAGTACTTC. Its protein product is CASSWAEPYEQYF.